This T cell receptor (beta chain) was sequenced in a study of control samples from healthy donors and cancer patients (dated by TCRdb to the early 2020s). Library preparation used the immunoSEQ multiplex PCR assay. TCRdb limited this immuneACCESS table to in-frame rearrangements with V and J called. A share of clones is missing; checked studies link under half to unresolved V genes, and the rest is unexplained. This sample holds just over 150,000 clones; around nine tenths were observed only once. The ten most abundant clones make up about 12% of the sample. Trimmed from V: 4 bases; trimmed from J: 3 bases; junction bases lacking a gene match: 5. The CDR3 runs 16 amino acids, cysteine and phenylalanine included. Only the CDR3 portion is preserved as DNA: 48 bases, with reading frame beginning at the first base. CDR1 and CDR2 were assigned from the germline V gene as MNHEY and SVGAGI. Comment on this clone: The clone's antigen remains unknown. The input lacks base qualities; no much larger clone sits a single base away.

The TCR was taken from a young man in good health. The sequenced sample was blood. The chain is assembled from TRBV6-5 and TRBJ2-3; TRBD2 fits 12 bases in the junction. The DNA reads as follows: TGTGCCAGCAGTTTGAGACTAGCGGGAGAGACAGATACGCAGTATTTT. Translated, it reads CASSLRLAGETDTQYF.